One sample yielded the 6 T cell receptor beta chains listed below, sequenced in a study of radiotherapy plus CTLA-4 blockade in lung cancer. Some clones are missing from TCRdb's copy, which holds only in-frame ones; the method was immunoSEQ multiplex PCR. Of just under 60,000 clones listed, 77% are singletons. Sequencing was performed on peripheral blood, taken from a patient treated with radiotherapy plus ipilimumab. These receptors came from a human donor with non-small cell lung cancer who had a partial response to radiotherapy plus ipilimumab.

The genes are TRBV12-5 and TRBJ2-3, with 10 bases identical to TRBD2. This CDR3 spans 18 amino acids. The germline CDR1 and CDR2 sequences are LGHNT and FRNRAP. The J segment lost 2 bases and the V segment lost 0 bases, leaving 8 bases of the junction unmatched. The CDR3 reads CASGLVRSSGGVTDTQYF. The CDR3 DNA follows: TGTGCTAGTGGTTTGGTAAGGTCTAGCGGGGGAGTCACAGATACGCAGTATTTT.

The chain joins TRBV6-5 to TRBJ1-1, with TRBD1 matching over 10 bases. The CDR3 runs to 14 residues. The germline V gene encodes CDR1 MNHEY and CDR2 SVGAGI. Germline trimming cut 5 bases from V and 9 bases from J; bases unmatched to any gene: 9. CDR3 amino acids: CASSPRTGGDQAFF. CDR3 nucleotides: TGTGCCAGCAGTCCCCGGACAGGGGGTGACCAAGCTTTCTTT.

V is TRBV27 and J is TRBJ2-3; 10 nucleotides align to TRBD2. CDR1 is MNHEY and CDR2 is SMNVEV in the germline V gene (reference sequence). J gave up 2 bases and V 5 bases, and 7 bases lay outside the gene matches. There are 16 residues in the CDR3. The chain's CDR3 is CASSQLAGAPTDTQYF. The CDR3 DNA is TGTGCCAGCAGTCAGCTAGCGGGGGCCCCCACAGATACGCAGTATTTT.

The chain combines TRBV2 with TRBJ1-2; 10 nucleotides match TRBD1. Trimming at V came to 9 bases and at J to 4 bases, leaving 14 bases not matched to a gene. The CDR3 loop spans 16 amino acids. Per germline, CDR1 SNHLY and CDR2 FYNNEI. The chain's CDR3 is CARSTGTGASGYGYTF. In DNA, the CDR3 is TGTGCCAGGAGTACCGGGACAGGGGCCTCGGGCTATGGCTACACCTTC.

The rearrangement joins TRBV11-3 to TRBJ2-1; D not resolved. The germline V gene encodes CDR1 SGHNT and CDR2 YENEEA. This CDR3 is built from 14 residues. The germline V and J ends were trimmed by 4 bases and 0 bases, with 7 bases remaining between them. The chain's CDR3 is CASSSKLSYNEQFF. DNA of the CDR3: TGTGCCAGCAGCTCCAAGCTCTCCTACAATGAGCAGTTCTTC.

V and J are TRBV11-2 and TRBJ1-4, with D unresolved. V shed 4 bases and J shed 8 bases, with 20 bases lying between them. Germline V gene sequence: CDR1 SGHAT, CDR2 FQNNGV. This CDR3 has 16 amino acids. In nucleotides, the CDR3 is TGTGCCAGCAGCTCGACCACAGTCCCGAGATTAGAAAAACTGTTTTTT. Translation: CASSSTTVPRLEKLFF.